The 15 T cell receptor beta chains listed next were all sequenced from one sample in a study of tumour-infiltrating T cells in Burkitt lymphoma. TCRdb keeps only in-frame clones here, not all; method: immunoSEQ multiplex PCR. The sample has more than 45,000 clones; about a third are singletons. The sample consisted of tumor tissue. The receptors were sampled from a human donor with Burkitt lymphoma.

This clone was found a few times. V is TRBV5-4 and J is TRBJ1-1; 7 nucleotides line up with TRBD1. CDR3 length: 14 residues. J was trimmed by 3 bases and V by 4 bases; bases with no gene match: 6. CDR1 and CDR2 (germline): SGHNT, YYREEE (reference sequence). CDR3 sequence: CASSLTGVDTEAFF. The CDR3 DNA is TGTGCCAGCAGCCTTACAGGGGTGGACACTGAAGCTTTCTTT. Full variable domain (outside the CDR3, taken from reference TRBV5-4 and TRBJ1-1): ETGVTQSPTHLIKTRGQQVTLRCSSQSGHNTVSWYQQALGQGPQFIFQYYREEENGRGNFPPRFSGLQFPNYSSELNVNALELDDSALYLCASSLTGVDTEAFFGQGTRLTVV.

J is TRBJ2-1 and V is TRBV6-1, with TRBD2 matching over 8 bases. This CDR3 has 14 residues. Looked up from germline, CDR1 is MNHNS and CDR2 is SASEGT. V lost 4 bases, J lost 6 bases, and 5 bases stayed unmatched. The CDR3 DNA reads TGTGCCAGCAGTGGCTGGGCGGGGGGCAATGAGCAGTTCTTC. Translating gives CASSGWAGGNEQFF.

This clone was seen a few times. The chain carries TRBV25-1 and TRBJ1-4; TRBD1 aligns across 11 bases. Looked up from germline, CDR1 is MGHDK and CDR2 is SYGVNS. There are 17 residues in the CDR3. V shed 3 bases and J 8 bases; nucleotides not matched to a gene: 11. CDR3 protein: CASSDFLGQGAKEKLFF. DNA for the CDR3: TGTGCCAGCAGTGACTTCCTAGGACAGGGGGCCAAAGAAAAACTGTTTTTT.

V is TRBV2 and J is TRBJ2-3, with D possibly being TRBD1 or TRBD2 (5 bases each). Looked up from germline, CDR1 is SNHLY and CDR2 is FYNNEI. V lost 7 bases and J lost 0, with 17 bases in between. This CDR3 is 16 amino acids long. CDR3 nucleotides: TGTGCCAGCATTCGGGGCATCCCAGGGAGCACAGATACGCAGTATTTT. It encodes CASIRGIPGSTDTQYF.

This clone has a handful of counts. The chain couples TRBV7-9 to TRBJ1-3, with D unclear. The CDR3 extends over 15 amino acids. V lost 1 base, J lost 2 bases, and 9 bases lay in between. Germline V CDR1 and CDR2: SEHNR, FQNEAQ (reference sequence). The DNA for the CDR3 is TGTGCCAGCAGCTTAGAGGGAGACACTGGAAACACCATATATTTT. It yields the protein CASSLEGDTGNTIYF.

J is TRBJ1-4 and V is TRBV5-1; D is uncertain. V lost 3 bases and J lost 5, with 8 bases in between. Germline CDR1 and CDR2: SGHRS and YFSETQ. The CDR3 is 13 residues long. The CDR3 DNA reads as TGCGCCAGCAGCTACTCGGGGAATGAAAAACTGTTTTTT. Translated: CASSYSGNEKLFF.

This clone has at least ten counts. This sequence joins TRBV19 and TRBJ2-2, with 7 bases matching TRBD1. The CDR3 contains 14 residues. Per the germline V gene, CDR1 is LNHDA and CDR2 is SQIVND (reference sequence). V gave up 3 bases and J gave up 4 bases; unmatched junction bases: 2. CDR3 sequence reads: CASSMAGGTGELFF. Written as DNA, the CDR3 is TGTGCCAGTAGTATGGCAGGGGGCACCGGGGAGCTGTTTTTT.

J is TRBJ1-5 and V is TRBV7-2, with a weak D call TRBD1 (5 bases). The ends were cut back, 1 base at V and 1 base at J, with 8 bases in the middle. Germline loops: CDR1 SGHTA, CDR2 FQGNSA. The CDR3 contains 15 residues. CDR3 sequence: CASSLGGRSNQPQHF. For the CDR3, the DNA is TGTGCCAGCAGCTTAGGGGGCCGGAGCAATCAGCCCCAGCATTTT.

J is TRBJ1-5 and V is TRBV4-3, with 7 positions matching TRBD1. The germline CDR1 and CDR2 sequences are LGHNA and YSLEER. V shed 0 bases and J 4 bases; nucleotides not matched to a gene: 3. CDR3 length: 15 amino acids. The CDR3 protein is CASSQDRGQNQPQHF. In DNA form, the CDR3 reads TGCGCCAGCAGCCAAGATAGGGGACAGAATCAGCCCCAGCATTTT.

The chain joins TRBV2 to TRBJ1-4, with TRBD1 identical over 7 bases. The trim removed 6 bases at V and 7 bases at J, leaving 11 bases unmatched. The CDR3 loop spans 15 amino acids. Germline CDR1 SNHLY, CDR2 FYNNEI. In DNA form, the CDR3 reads TGTGCCAGCAGCACTCAGACAGGGAGTCGTGAAAAACTGTTTTTT. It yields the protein CASSTQTGSREKLFF.

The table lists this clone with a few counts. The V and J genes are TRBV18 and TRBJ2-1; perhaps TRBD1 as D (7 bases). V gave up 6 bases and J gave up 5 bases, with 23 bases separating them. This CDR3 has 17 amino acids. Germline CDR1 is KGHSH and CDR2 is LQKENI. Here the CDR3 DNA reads TGTGCCAGCTCTCCCAGAAGGGAGACAGGGAGGAACAATGAGCAGTTCTTC. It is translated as CASSPRRETGRNNEQFF.

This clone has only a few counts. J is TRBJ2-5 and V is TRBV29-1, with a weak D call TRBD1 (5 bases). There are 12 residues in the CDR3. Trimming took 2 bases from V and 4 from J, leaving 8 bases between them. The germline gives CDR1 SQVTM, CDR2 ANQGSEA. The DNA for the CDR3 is TGCAGCGTTGAACGCCAGGGAGAGACCCAGTACTTC. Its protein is CSVERQGETQYF. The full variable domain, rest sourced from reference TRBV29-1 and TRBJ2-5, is SAVISQKPSRDICQRGTSLTIQCQVDSQVTMMFWYRQQPGQSLTLIATANQGSEATYESGFVIDKFPISRPNLTFSTLTVSNMSPEDSSIYLCSVERQGETQYFGPGTRLLVL.

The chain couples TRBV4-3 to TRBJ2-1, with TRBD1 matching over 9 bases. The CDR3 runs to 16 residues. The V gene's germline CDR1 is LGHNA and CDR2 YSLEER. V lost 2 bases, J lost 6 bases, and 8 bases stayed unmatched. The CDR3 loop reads CASSQFGTGIGNEQFF. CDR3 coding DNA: TGCGCCAGCAGCCAATTCGGGACAGGGATAGGCAATGAGCAGTTCTTC.

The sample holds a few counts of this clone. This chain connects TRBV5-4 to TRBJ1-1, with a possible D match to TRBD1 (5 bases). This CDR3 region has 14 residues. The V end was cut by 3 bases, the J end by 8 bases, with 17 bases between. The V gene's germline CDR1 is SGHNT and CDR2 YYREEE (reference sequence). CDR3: CASSSKTALGEAFF. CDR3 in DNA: TGTGCCAGCAGCTCAAAGACAGCCCTCGGAGAAGCTTTCTTT.

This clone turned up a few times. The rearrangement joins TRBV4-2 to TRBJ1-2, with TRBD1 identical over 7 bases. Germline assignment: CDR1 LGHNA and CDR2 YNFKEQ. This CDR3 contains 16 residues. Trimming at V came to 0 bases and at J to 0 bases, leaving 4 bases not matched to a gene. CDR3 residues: CASSQETGPPNYGYTF. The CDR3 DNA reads TGTGCCAGCAGCCAAGAGACAGGGCCCCCTAACTATGGCTACACCTTC.